A selection of T cell receptor beta chains follows, all from one sample in a study of human T cells and chemical hapten exposure. TCRdb reprocessed the RACE reads via MiXCR and lists one record per CDR3 protein. The table shows about 130,000 distinct CDR3 sequences, with roughly 9% occurring only once. The sample taken for sequencing was whole blood. The source is a male donor in good health. Some clones in this sample may be carry-over from other donors' samples. Each CDR3 is given with its conserved first and last residue. D genes are given only for firm matches. Not every row has a clone size; where given, it reads once, few, many or a size class.

cdr3_aa: CASSRTDRFGNEQFF; cdr3_nt: TGTGCCAGCAGCCGAACGGACAGGTTTGGAAATGAGCAGTTCTTC; d_call: TRBD1; j_call: TRBJ2-1; clone_size: few; cdr3_length: 15; v_call: TRBV6-2/TRBV6-3
cdr3_aa: CASSPGRAPSMVF; cdr3_nt: TGTGCCAGCTCACCGGGACGGGCCCCAAGCATGGTCTTC; d_call: -; j_call: TRBJ2-1; clone_size: -; cdr3_length: 13; v_call: TRBV18
cdr3_aa: CSARAGIGYEQYF; cdr3_nt: TGCAGTGCTAGAGCGGGGATAGGCTACGAGCAGTACTTC; d_call: -; j_call: TRBJ2-7; clone_size: many; cdr3_length: 13; v_call: TRBV20-1
cdr3_aa: CACSGPGQNNQPQHF; cdr3_nt: TGTGCCTGCTCCGGGCCGGGACAGAACAATCAGCCCCAGCATTTT; d_call: TRBD1; j_call: TRBJ1-5; clone_size: -; cdr3_length: 15; v_call: TRBV30
cdr3_aa: CASSLGGQDLRTPYEQYF; cdr3_nt: TGTGCCAGCAGTTTAGGAGGCCAGGATCTAAGGACGCCCTACGAGCAGTACTTC; d_call: -; j_call: TRBJ2-7; clone_size: few; cdr3_length: 18; v_call: TRBV12-3/TRBV12-4
cdr3_aa: CASSTDRGRNTQYF; cdr3_nt: TGTGCCAGCAGCACGGACAGGGGGCGAAATACGCAGTATTTT; d_call: TRBD1; j_call: TRBJ2-3; clone_size: few; cdr3_length: 14; v_call: TRBV11-2
cdr3_aa: CSVEEKGRGGAREQYF; cdr3_nt: TGCAGCGTTGAAGAAAAGGGACGAGGGGGGGCACGGGAGCAGTACTTC; d_call: -; j_call: TRBJ2-7; clone_size: -; cdr3_length: 16; v_call: TRBV29-1
cdr3_aa: CASSYSRNSRGEKLFF; cdr3_nt: TGTGCCAGCAGTTACTCCCGGAACAGTCGAGGCGAAAAACTGTTTTTT; d_call: -; j_call: TRBJ1-4; clone_size: -; cdr3_length: 16; v_call: TRBV6-5
cdr3_aa: CASSDSYRHYGYTF; cdr3_nt: TGCGCCAGCAGTGACTCCTACAGACACTATGGCTACACCTTC; d_call: -; j_call: TRBJ1-2; clone_size: -; cdr3_length: 14; v_call: TRBV10-2
cdr3_aa: CASTWDSYGYTF; cdr3_nt: TGTGCCAGTACCTGGGACAGCTATGGCTACACCTTC; d_call: TRBD1; j_call: TRBJ1-2; clone_size: -; cdr3_length: 12; v_call: TRBV19
cdr3_aa: CASSSRTSGGLSTDTQYF; cdr3_nt: TGCGCCAGCAGCTCCCGGACTAGCGGGGGGCTCAGCACAGATACGCAGTATTTT; d_call: TRBD2; j_call: TRBJ2-3; clone_size: many; cdr3_length: 18; v_call: TRBV5-1
cdr3_aa: CASSEYQGGRSTDTQYF; cdr3_nt: TGTGCCAGCAGTGAATACCAGGGAGGGAGAAGCACAGATACGCAGTATTTT; d_call: TRBD2; j_call: TRBJ2-3; clone_size: few; cdr3_length: 17; v_call: TRBV25-1
cdr3_aa: CASSQDRLAGGKEQFF; cdr3_nt: TGTGCCAGCAGCCAAGATCGGCTAGCGGGGGGGAAGGAGCAGTTCTTC; d_call: TRBD2; j_call: TRBJ2-1; clone_size: -; cdr3_length: 16; v_call: TRBV4-2
cdr3_aa: CASSVGVGDLTGELFF; cdr3_nt: TGTGCCAGCAGCGTAGGAGTGGGGGACCTCACCGGGGAGCTGTTTTTT; d_call: -; j_call: TRBJ2-2; clone_size: few; cdr3_length: 16; v_call: TRBV9
cdr3_aa: CASRAGVSVYEQYF; cdr3_nt: TGTGCCAGCAGAGCCGGGGTGTCGGTCTACGAGCAGTACTTC; d_call: -; j_call: TRBJ2-7; clone_size: many; cdr3_length: 14; v_call: TRBV6-5
cdr3_aa: CASSLGKGGNGYTF; cdr3_nt: TGTGCCAGCAGTTTAGGGAAAGGGGGCAATGGCTACACCTTC; d_call: TRBD1; j_call: TRBJ1-2; clone_size: few; cdr3_length: 14; v_call: TRBV27
cdr3_aa: CASRRGDTEAFF; cdr3_nt: TGCGCCAGCAGGCGGGGGGACACTGAAGCTTTCTTT; d_call: -; j_call: TRBJ1-1; clone_size: -; cdr3_length: 12; v_call: TRBV10-2
cdr3_aa: CASSLGQGWNQPQHF; cdr3_nt: TGTGCCAGCAGTCTGGGACAGGGGTGGAATCAGCCCCAGCATTTT; d_call: TRBD1; j_call: TRBJ1-5; clone_size: many; cdr3_length: 15; v_call: TRBV12-3/TRBV12-4
cdr3_aa: CATARDLNTEAFF; cdr3_nt: TGTGCCACCGCGAGGGACCTGAACACTGAAGCTTTCTTT; d_call: -; j_call: TRBJ1-1; clone_size: few; cdr3_length: 13; v_call: TRBV7-9
cdr3_aa: CSARDSSRGPTVDEQFF; cdr3_nt: TGCAGTGCTAGAGATTCTTCTAGGGGACCAACGGTCGATGAGCAGTTCTTC; d_call: -; j_call: TRBJ2-1; clone_size: few; cdr3_length: 17; v_call: TRBV20-1
cdr3_aa: CSVLTGQETQYF; cdr3_nt: TGCAGCGTTTTGACAGGTCAAGAGACCCAGTACTTC; d_call: -; j_call: TRBJ2-5; clone_size: many; cdr3_length: 12; v_call: TRBV29-1
cdr3_aa: CASTGRRLAGNTGELFF; cdr3_nt: TGTGCCAGCACCGGCAGAAGGCTAGCGGGCAACACCGGGGAGCTGTTTTTT; d_call: TRBD2; j_call: TRBJ2-2; clone_size: many; cdr3_length: 17; v_call: TRBV28
cdr3_aa: CASSSGLAGSSYNEQFF; cdr3_nt: TGTGCCAGCAGCTCAGGACTAGCGGGGAGCTCCTACAATGAGCAGTTCTTC; d_call: TRBD2; j_call: TRBJ2-1; clone_size: -; cdr3_length: 17; v_call: TRBV7-6
cdr3_aa: CASNDRGNSPLHF; cdr3_nt: TGTGCCAGCAATGACAGGGGTAATTCACCCCTCCACTTT; d_call: TRBD1; j_call: TRBJ1-6; clone_size: many; cdr3_length: 13; v_call: TRBV27
cdr3_aa: CASSRQLAGVYNEQFF; cdr3_nt: TGTGCCAGCAGTCGCCAACTAGCGGGGGTCTACAATGAGCAGTTCTTC; d_call: TRBD2; j_call: TRBJ2-1; clone_size: few; cdr3_length: 16; v_call: TRBV6-2/TRBV6-3
cdr3_aa: CVSSLRWRGGLETQYF; cdr3_nt: TGTGTCAGCAGCTTACGGTGGCGGGGGGGCCTCGAGACCCAGTACTTC; d_call: TRBD2; j_call: TRBJ2-5; clone_size: -; cdr3_length: 16; v_call: TRBV7-2
cdr3_aa: CASSLSTGKDYGYTF; cdr3_nt: TGCGCCAGCAGTCTCTCGACAGGGAAAGACTATGGCTACACCTTC; d_call: TRBD1; j_call: TRBJ1-2; clone_size: few; cdr3_length: 15; v_call: TRBV4-3
cdr3_aa: CASSYSVGTGQGWDEAFF; cdr3_nt: TGTGCCAGCAGTTACAGCGTGGGGACGGGACAGGGGTGGGATGAAGCTTTCTTT; d_call: TRBD1; j_call: TRBJ1-1; clone_size: many; cdr3_length: 18; v_call: TRBV6-6
cdr3_aa: CASSLGLAEYNEQFF; cdr3_nt: TGCGCCAGCAGCTTGGGACTAGCGGAGTACAATGAGCAGTTCTTC; d_call: TRBD2; j_call: TRBJ2-1; clone_size: many; cdr3_length: 15; v_call: TRBV5-1
cdr3_aa: CAISPDRPSGNTIYF; cdr3_nt: TGTGCCATCAGTCCTGACAGGCCATCTGGAAACACCATATATTTT; d_call: -; j_call: TRBJ1-3; clone_size: many; cdr3_length: 15; v_call: TRBV10-3
cdr3_aa: CASKGNSGTGLFGYTF; cdr3_nt: TGCGCCAGCAAGGGAAATTCCGGGACAGGGTTGTTCGGCTACACCTTC; d_call: TRBD1; j_call: TRBJ1-2; clone_size: -; cdr3_length: 16; v_call: TRBV5-1
cdr3_aa: CASSIQPGNEQFF; cdr3_nt: TGCGCCAGCAGCATCCAACCCGGTAATGAGCAGTTCTTC; d_call: -; j_call: TRBJ2-1; clone_size: many; cdr3_length: 13; v_call: TRBV4-1
cdr3_aa: CASSRWSGAPETQYF; cdr3_nt: TGTGCCAGCAGCCGTTGGTCGGGGGCGCCGGAGACCCAGTACTTC; d_call: -; j_call: TRBJ2-5; clone_size: many; cdr3_length: 15; v_call: TRBV14
cdr3_aa: CASRTGVSNQPQHF; cdr3_nt: TGTGCCAGCAGAACGGGAGTTAGCAATCAGCCCCAGCATTTT; d_call: -; j_call: TRBJ1-5; clone_size: few; cdr3_length: 14; v_call: TRBV6-1
cdr3_aa: CASSNYGLAEETQYF; cdr3_nt: TGTGCCAGCAGTAATTATGGGCTAGCTGAAGAGACCCAGTACTTC; d_call: -; j_call: TRBJ2-5; clone_size: few; cdr3_length: 15; v_call: TRBV5-5
cdr3_aa: CASSHGEREGADTQYF; cdr3_nt: TGCGCCAGCAGCCACGGGGAGCGGGAGGGCGCAGATACGCAGTATTTT; d_call: TRBD2; j_call: TRBJ2-3; clone_size: -; cdr3_length: 16; v_call: TRBV4-1
cdr3_aa: CASSYPSDGAAPGNTEAFF; cdr3_nt: TGTGCCAGCAGTTACCCTTCGGATGGTGCGGCTCCGGGTAACACTGAAGCTTTCTTT; d_call: -; j_call: TRBJ1-1; clone_size: few; cdr3_length: 19; v_call: TRBV6-2/TRBV6-3
cdr3_aa: CASSVSGSSYNEQFF; cdr3_nt: TGTGCCAGCAGCGTGAGCGGGAGTTCCTACAATGAGCAGTTCTTC; d_call: TRBD2; j_call: TRBJ2-1; clone_size: many; cdr3_length: 15; v_call: TRBV7-2
cdr3_aa: CASRGRGPNTDTQYF; cdr3_nt: TGTGCCAGCAGGGGTCGGGGGCCGAACACAGATACGCAGTATTTT; d_call: -; j_call: TRBJ2-3; clone_size: many; cdr3_length: 15; v_call: TRBV11-1
cdr3_aa: CASSEVRTGELFF; cdr3_nt: TGTGCCAGCAGTGAAGTGCGCACCGGGGAGCTGTTTTTT; d_call: -; j_call: TRBJ2-2; clone_size: few; cdr3_length: 13; v_call: TRBV6-1
cdr3_aa: CSANPRDGEAFF; cdr3_nt: TGCAGTGCGAACCCAAGGGACGGTGAAGCTTTCTTT; d_call: -; j_call: TRBJ1-1; clone_size: few; cdr3_length: 12; v_call: TRBV20-1